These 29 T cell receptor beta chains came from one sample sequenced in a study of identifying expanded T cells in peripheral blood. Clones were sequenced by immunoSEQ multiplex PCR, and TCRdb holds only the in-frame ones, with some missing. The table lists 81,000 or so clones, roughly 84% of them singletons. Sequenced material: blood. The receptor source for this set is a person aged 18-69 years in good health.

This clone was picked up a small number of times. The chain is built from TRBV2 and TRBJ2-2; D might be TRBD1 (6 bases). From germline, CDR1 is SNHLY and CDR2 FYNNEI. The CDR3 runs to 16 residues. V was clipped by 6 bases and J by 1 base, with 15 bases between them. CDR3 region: CASRTPSGQNTGELFF. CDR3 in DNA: TGTGCCAGCAGGACACCCTCGGGACAGAACACCGGGGAGCTGTTTTTT.

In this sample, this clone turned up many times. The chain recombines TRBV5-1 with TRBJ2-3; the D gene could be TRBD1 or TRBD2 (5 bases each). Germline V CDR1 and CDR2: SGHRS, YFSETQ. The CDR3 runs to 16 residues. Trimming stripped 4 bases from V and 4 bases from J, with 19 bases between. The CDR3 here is CASSIRDAREPDTQYF. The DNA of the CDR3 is TGCGCCAGCAGCATCCGGGACGCCCGGGAACCAGATACGCAGTATTTT.

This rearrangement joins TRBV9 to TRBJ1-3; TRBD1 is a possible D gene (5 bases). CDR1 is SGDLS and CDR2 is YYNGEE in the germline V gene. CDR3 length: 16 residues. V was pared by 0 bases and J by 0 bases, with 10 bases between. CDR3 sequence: CASSVEGSPSGNTIYF. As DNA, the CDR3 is TGTGCCAGCAGCGTAGAGGGGTCCCCCTCTGGAAACACCATATATTTT.

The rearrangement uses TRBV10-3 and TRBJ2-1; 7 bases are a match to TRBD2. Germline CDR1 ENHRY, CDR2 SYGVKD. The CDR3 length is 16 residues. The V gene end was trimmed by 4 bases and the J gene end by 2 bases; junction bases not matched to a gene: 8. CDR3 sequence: CAISVVGGEPYNEQFF. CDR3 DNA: TGTGCCATCAGTGTGGTGGGGGGGGAGCCCTACAATGAGCAGTTCTTC.

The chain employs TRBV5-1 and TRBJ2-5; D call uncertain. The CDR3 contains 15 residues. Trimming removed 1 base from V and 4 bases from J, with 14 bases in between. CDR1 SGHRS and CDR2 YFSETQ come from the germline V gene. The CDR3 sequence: CASSLWARAGETQYF. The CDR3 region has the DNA TGCGCCAGCAGCTTGTGGGCAAGGGCAGGAGAGACCCAGTACTTC.

CDR3 amino acids: CASSPGSHYEQYF. The CDR3 DNA reads TGTGCCAGCAGTCCCGGGAGCCACTACGAGCAGTACTTC. This sequence joins TRBV6-6 and TRBJ2-7; the D gene is possibly TRBD2 (6 bases). The V end was cut by 5 bases, the J end by 3 bases, with 11 bases between. CDR3 length equals 13 residues. Germline V gene lookup returns CDR1 MNHNY and CDR2 SVGAGI (reference sequence).

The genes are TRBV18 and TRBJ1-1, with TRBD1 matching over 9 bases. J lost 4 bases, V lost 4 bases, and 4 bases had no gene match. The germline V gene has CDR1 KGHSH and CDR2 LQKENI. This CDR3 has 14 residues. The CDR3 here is CASSRTGVGTEAFF. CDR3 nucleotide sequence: TGTGCCAGCTCACGGACAGGGGTAGGCACTGAAGCTTTCTTT.

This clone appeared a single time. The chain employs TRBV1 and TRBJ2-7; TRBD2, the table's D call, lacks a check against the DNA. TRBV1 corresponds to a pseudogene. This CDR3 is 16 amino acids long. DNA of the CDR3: TGCACCAGCAGCCAAGGAGTTAGCGGAAATACCTACGAGCAGTACTTC. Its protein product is CTSSQGVSGNTYEQYF.

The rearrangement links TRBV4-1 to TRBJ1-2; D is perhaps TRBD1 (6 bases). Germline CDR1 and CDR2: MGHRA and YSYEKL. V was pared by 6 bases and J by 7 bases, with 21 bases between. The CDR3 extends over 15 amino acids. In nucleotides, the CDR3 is TGCGCCAGCAGACCCGGACAGTCCGAGGGAGGTGGCTACACCTTC. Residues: CASRPGQSEGGGYTF.

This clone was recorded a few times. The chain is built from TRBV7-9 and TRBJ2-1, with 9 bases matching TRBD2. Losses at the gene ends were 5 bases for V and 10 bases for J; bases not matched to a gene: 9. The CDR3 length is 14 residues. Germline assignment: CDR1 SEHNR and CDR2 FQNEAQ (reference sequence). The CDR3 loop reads CASSLGTSSREQFF. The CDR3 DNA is TGTGCCAGCAGCCTAGGGACTAGCTCTCGGGAGCAGTTCTTC.

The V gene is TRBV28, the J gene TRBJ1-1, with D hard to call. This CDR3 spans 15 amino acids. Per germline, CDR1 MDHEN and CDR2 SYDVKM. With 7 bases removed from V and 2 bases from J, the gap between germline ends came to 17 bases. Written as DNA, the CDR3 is TGTGCCAGCACTGCGAGTTGGGGTAAAAACACTGAAGCTTTCTTT. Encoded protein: CASTASWGKNTEAFF.

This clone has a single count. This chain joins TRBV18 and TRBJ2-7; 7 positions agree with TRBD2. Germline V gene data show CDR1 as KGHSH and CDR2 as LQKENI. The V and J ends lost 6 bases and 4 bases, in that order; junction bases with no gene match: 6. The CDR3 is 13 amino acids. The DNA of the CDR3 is TGTGCCAGCTCCCCCGGGGGGAGTTACGAGCAGTACTTC. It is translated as CASSPGGSYEQYF.

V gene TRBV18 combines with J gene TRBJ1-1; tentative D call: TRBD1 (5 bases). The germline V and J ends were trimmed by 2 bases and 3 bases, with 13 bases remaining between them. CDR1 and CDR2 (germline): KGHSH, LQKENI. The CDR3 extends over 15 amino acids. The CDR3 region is CASSPRRGTYTEAFF. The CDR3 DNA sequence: TGTGCCAGCTCACCAAGGCGGGGGACTTACACTGAAGCTTTCTTT.

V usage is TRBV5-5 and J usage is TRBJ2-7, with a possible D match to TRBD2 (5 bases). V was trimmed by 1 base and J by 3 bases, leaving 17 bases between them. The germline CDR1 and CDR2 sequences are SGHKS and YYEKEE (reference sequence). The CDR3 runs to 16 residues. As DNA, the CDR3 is TGTGCCAGCAGCTTGCCGCTAGCCCCAGGACTCTACGAGCAGTACTTC. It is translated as CASSLPLAPGLYEQYF.

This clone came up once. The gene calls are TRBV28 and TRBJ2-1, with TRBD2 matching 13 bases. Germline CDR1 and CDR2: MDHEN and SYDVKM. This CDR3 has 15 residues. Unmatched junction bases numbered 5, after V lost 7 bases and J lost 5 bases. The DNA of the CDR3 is TGTGCCAGCACAAGGGGGACTAGCGGGAACAATGAGCAGTTCTTC. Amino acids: CASTRGTSGNNEQFF. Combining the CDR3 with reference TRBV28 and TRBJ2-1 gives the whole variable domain DVKVTQSSRYLVKRTGEKVFLECVQDMDHENMFWYRQDPGLGLRLIYFSYDVKMKEKGDIPEGYSVSREKKERFSLILESASTNQTSMYLCASTRGTSGNNEQFFGPGTRLTVL.

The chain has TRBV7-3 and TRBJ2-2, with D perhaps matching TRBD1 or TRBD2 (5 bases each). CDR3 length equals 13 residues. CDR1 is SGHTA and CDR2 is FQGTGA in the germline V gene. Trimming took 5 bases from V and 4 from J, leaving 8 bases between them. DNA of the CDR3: TGTGCCAGCAGCGAGGGACCCACCGGGGAGCTGTTTTTT. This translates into CASSEGPTGELFF.

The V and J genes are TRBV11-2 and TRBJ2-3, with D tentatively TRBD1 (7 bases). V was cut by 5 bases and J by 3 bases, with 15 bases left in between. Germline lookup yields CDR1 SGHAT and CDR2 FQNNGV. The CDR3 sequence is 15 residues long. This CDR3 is CASSQTGRFTDTQYF. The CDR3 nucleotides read TGTGCCAGCAGCCAGACAGGGAGGTTTACAGATACGCAGTATTTT.

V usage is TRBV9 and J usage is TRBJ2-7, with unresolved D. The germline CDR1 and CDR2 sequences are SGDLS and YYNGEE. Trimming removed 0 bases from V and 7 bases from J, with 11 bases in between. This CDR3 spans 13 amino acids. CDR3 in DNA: TGTGCCAGCAGCGTAGGGGGAAGCCGGGAGCAGTACTTC. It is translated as CASSVGGSREQYF.

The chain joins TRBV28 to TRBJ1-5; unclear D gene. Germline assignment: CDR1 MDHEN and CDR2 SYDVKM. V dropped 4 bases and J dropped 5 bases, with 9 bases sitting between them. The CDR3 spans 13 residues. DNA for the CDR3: TGTGCCAGCAGTTCTAATCTTCATCAGCCCCAGCATTTT. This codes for CASSSNLHQPQHF.

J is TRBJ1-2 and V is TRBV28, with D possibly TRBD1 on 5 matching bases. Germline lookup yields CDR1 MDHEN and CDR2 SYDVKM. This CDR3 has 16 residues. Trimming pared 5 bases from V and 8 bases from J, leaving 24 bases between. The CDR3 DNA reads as TGTGCCAGCAGTCAGCAATTCCTGAGGGGCCCGTGGGGCTACACCTTC. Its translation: CASSQQFLRGPWGYTF.

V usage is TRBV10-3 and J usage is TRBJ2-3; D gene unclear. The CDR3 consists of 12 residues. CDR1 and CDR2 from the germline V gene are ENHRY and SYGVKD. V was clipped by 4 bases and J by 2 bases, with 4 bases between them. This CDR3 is CAISGATDTQYF. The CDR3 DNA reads TGTGCCATCAGTGGGGCCACAGATACGCAGTATTTT.

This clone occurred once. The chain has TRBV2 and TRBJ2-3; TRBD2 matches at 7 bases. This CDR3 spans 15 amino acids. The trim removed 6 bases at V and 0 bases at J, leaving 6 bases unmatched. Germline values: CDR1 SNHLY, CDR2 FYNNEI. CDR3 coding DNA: TGTGCCAGCAGATCCGGTAGCGGGAGCACAGATACGCAGTATTTT. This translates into CASRSGSGSTDTQYF.

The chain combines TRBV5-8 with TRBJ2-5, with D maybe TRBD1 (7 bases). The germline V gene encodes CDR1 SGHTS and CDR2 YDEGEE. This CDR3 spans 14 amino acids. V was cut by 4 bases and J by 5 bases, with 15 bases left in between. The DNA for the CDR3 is TGTGCCAGCAGCGATAACAGGGGAGGTGAGACCCAGTACTTC. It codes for CASSDNRGGETQYF.

The DNA for the CDR3 is TGCGCCAGCAGCCGAGGACAGGGGTATAGCAATCAGCCCCAGCATTTT. The encoded protein is CASSRGQGYSNQPQHF. The rearrangement joins TRBV4-1 to TRBJ1-5; 9 bases align to TRBD1. Germline CDR1 MGHRA, CDR2 YSYEKL. V was pared by 4 bases and J by 0 bases, with 4 bases of the junction left unmatched. The length of the CDR3 is 16 residues.

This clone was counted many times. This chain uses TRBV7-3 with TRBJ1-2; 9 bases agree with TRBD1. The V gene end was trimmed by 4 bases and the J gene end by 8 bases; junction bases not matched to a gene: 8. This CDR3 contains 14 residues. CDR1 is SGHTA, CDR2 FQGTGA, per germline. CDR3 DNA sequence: TGTGCCAGCAGCTGGAGCAGACAGGGGGAGGGCTACACCTTC. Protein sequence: CASSWSRQGEGYTF. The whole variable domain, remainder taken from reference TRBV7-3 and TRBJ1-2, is GAGVSQTPSNKVTEKGKYVELRCDPISGHTALYWYRQSLGQGPEFLIYFQGTGAADDSGLPNDRFFAVRPEGSVSTLKIQRTERGDSAVYLCASSWSRQGEGYTFGSGTRLTVV.

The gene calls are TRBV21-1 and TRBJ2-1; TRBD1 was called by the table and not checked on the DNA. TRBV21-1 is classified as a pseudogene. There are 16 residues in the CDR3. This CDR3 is CASSDEDRGHYNEQFF. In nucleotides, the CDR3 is TGTGCCAGCAGCGATGAGGACAGGGGGCACTACAATGAGCAGTTCTTC.

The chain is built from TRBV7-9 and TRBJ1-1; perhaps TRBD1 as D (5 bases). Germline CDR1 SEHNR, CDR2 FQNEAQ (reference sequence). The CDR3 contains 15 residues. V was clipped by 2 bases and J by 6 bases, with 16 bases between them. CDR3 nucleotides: TGTGCCAGCAGCTTATGGGACGCCCGCCCCCCTGAAGCTTTCTTT. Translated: CASSLWDARPPEAFF.

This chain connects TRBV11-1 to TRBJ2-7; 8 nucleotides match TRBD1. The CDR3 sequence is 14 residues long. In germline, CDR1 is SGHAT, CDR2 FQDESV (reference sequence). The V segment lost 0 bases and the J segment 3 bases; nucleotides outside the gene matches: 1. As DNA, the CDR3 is TGTGCCAGCAGCTTAGCAGACAGGGGCTACGAGCAGTACTTC. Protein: CASSLADRGYEQYF.

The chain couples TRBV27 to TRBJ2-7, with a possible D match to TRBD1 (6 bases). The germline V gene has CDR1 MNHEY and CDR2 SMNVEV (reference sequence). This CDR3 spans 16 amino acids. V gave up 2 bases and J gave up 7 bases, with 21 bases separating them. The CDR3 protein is CASSLAGALSLEEQYF. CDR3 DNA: TGTGCCAGCAGTTTAGCAGGGGCTCTTTCCCTGGAAGAGCAGTACTTC.